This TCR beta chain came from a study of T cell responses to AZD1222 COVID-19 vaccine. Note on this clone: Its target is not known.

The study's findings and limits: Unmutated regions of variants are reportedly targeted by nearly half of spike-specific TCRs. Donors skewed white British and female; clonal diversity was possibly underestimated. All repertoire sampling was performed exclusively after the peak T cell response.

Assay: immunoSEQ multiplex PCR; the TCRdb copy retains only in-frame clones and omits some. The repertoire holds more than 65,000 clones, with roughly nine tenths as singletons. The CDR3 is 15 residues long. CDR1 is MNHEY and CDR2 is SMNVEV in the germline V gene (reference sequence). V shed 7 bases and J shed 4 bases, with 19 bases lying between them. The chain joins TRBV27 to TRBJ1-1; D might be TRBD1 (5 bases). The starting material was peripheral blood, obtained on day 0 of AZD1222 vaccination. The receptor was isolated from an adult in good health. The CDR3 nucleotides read TGTGCCAGCATCACTATTTATCAGGGTATCACTGAAGCTTTCTTT. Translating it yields CASITIYQGITEAFF.